These T cell receptor beta chains were read from a single sample in a study of T cell responses to AZD1222 COVID-19 vaccine. Profiling relied on immunoSEQ multiplex PCR, and the TCRdb table lists in-frame clones only, not all of them. The sample has 150,000 to 200,000 clones; approximately 92% are singletons. Here the sequenced sample was peripheral blood, taken on day 0 of AZD1222 vaccination. Receptors originate from an adult in good health. The CDR3 runs from the conserved cysteine through the conserved F or W. A D gene is named only where the DNA matches it firmly. A clone size is listed for some rows: how often the clone was seen (once, few, many), or a class if it is expanded.

d_call: NA
clone_size: NA
v_call: TRBV7-9
j_call: TRBJ1-1
cdr3_aa: CASSLVRQGLVAFF
cdr3_nt: TGTGCCAGCAGCTTAGTGAGGCAGGGTTTGGTAGCTTTCTTT

d_call: TRBD1
clone_size: NA
v_call: TRBV10-3
j_call: TRBJ1-5
cdr3_aa: CAIPFSGTGTYSNQPQHF
cdr3_nt: TGTGCCATCCCTTTCTCCGGGACAGGCACTTATAGCAATCAGCCCCAGCATTTT

d_call: NA
clone_size: NA
v_call: TRBV19
j_call: TRBJ1-3
cdr3_aa: CASKNTGTYSGNTIYF
cdr3_nt: TGTGCCAGTAAGAATACAGGGACATACTCTGGAAACACCATATATTTT

d_call: NA
clone_size: NA
v_call: TRBV5-1
j_call: TRBJ2-7
cdr3_aa: CASVLSAGATYEQYF
cdr3_nt: TGCGCCAGCGTATTATCGGCGGGGGCTACCTACGAGCAGTACTTC

d_call: NA
clone_size: NA
v_call: TRBV7-9
j_call: TRBJ2-1
cdr3_aa: CASSLDGGSYNEQFF
cdr3_nt: TGTGCCAGCAGCTTAGATGGAGGATCCTACAATGAGCAGTTCTTC

d_call: NA
clone_size: NA
v_call: TRBV6-6
j_call: TRBJ2-2
cdr3_aa: CASSLSAPTGELFF
cdr3_nt: TGTGCCAGCAGTTTAAGCGCCCCCACCGGGGAGCTGTTTTTT

d_call: NA
clone_size: NA
v_call: TRBV7-2
j_call: TRBJ1-1
cdr3_aa: CASSLGVRTEAFF
cdr3_nt: TGTGCCAGCAGCTTAGGCGTCCGCACTGAAGCTTTCTTT

d_call: NA
clone_size: NA
v_call: TRBV3-1/TRBV3-2
j_call: TRBJ2-2
cdr3_aa: CASSLTGQLFF
cdr3_nt: TGTGCCAGCAGCCTAACCGGCCAGCTGTTTTTT

d_call: TRBD1
clone_size: NA
v_call: TRBV5-4
j_call: TRBJ1-6
cdr3_aa: CASRHRDRDESPLHF
cdr3_nt: TGTGCCAGCAGGCACCGGGACAGGGATGAATCACCCCTCCACTTT

d_call: TRBD2
clone_size: NA
v_call: TRBV6-4
j_call: TRBJ2-5
cdr3_aa: CASSHVAGEEETQYF
cdr3_nt: TGTGCCAGCAGTCATGTAGCGGGAGAGGAAGAGACCCAGTACTTC

d_call: NA
clone_size: once
v_call: TRBV24-1
j_call: TRBJ2-1
cdr3_aa: CATSDFGEGSYNEQFF
cdr3_nt: TGTGCCACCAGTGATTTCGGCGAGGGGTCCTACAATGAGCAGTTCTTC

d_call: TRBD1
clone_size: NA
v_call: TRBV3-1/TRBV3-2
j_call: TRBJ1-1
cdr3_aa: CASSPGQGMAFF
cdr3_nt: TGTGCCAGCAGTCCCGGACAGGGTATGGCTTTCTTT

d_call: NA
clone_size: NA
v_call: TRBV5-1
j_call: TRBJ1-3
cdr3_aa: CASSRDRETGNTIYF
cdr3_nt: TGCGCCAGCAGCCGGGACCGGGAGACTGGAAACACCATATATTTT

d_call: NA
clone_size: NA
v_call: TRBV5-6
j_call: TRBJ2-2
cdr3_aa: CASSLWPVTGELFF
cdr3_nt: TGTGCCAGCAGCTTGTGGCCAGTCACCGGGGAGCTGTTTTTT

d_call: NA
clone_size: NA
v_call: TRBV6-5
j_call: TRBJ1-4
cdr3_aa: CASRGGSTTNEKLFF
cdr3_nt: TGTGCCAGCCGGGGCGGATCAACAACTAATGAAAAACTGTTTTTT

d_call: NA
clone_size: once
v_call: TRBV28
j_call: TRBJ1-2
cdr3_aa: CASSRGTGSNYGYTF
cdr3_nt: TGTGCCAGCAGCAGAGGAACAGGGTCGAACTATGGCTACACCTTC

d_call: NA
clone_size: NA
v_call: TRBV28
j_call: TRBJ1-3
cdr3_aa: CASSLLKRGRTPAPGNTIYF
cdr3_nt: TGTGCCAGCAGTTTATTGAAGAGGGGGAGGACACCCGCTCCGGGAAACACCATATATTTT

d_call: TRBD1
clone_size: NA
v_call: TRBV19
j_call: TRBJ2-3
cdr3_aa: CASQDRRQGAMNTQYF
cdr3_nt: TGTGCCAGTCAGGATAGGAGACAGGGGGCGATGAATACGCAGTATTTT

d_call: NA
clone_size: NA
v_call: TRBV10-1
j_call: TRBJ2-7
cdr3_aa: CASSGSGTPTYEQYF
cdr3_nt: TGCGCCAGCAGTGGTTCCGGGACTCCAACCTACGAGCAGTACTTC

d_call: NA
clone_size: NA
v_call: TRBV4-1
j_call: TRBJ1-1
cdr3_aa: CASSHVWGRLNTEAFF
cdr3_nt: TGCGCCAGCAGCCATGTATGGGGCAGATTGAACACTGAAGCTTTCTTT

d_call: NA
clone_size: NA
v_call: TRBV7-8
j_call: TRBJ1-5
cdr3_aa: CASSPTGRSGNQPQHF
cdr3_nt: TGTGCCAGCAGCCCAACGGGTCGATCGGGTAATCAGCCCCAGCATTTT

d_call: TRBD2
clone_size: many
v_call: TRBV6-4
j_call: TRBJ2-1
cdr3_aa: CASSETSEYNEQFF
cdr3_nt: TGTGCCAGCAGTGAGACTAGCGAGTACAATGAGCAGTTCTTC

d_call: NA
clone_size: NA
v_call: TRBV5-1
j_call: TRBJ1-1
cdr3_aa: CASSLDSEAFF
cdr3_nt: TGCGCCAGCAGCTTGGACAGTGAAGCTTTCTTT

d_call: TRBD2
clone_size: NA
v_call: TRBV5-1
j_call: TRBJ2-7
cdr3_aa: CASSLGTSGREEQYF
cdr3_nt: TGCGCCAGCAGCTTGGGGACTAGCGGGAGGGAAGAGCAGTACTTC

d_call: TRBD2
clone_size: once
v_call: TRBV7-4
j_call: TRBJ2-3
cdr3_aa: CASSCGSGSDTDTQYF
cdr3_nt: TGTGCCAGCAGCTGTGGGAGCGGGAGCGACACAGATACGCAGTATTTT

d_call: TRBD1
clone_size: NA
v_call: TRBV18
j_call: TRBJ1-1
cdr3_aa: CASSPTRTGDTEAFF
cdr3_nt: TGTGCCAGCTCACCAACTAGGACAGGGGACACTGAAGCTTTCTTT

d_call: NA
clone_size: NA
v_call: TRBV27
j_call: TRBJ2-7
cdr3_aa: CASSPLPFRGGDYEQYF
cdr3_nt: TGTGCCAGCAGTCCTCTTCCCTTTAGGGGGGGAGACTACGAGCAGTACTTC

d_call: NA
clone_size: NA
v_call: TRBV3-1/TRBV3-2
j_call: TRBJ1-1
cdr3_aa: CASSLYTTEAFF
cdr3_nt: TGTGCCAGCAGCCTATACACAACTGAAGCTTTCTTT

d_call: NA
clone_size: NA
v_call: TRBV7-6
j_call: TRBJ2-1
cdr3_aa: CASSGTPWNEQFF
cdr3_nt: TGTGCCAGCAGTGGGACTCCGTGGAATGAGCAGTTCTTC

d_call: NA
clone_size: NA
v_call: TRBV5-1
j_call: TRBJ2-1
cdr3_aa: CASSLEIRGRLQFF
cdr3_nt: TGCGCCAGCAGCTTGGAAATTCGGGGCCGATTGCAGTTCTTC

d_call: NA
clone_size: NA
v_call: TRBV11-1
j_call: TRBJ1-6
cdr3_aa: CASSTRTAEASPLHF
cdr3_nt: TGTGCCAGCAGCACGCGGACTGCAGAAGCGTCACCCCTCCACTTT

d_call: TRBD2
clone_size: NA
v_call: TRBV14
j_call: TRBJ2-7
cdr3_aa: CASSRTSSYEQYF
cdr3_nt: TGTGCCAGCAGTAGGACTAGCTCCTACGAGCAGTACTTC

d_call: NA
clone_size: NA
v_call: TRBV19
j_call: TRBJ2-1
cdr3_aa: CASSMGQIYNEQFF
cdr3_nt: TGTGCCAGTAGTATGGGGCAGATCTACAATGAGCAGTTCTTC

d_call: NA
clone_size: few
v_call: TRBV7-8
j_call: TRBJ2-3
cdr3_aa: CASSRGPATDTQYF
cdr3_nt: TGTGCCAGCAGCCGAGGGCCAGCAACAGATACGCAGTATTTT

d_call: TRBD2
clone_size: NA
v_call: TRBV5-4
j_call: TRBJ2-1
cdr3_aa: CASSPGTSGVSNEQFF
cdr3_nt: TGTGCCAGCAGCCCTGGGACTAGCGGAGTGAGCAATGAGCAGTTCTTC

d_call: NA
clone_size: NA
v_call: TRBV12-3/TRBV12-4
j_call: TRBJ1-6
cdr3_aa: CASSRRDSPLHF
cdr3_nt: TGTGCCAGCAGTCGCAGGGATTCACCCCTCCACTTT

d_call: TRBD1
clone_size: NA
v_call: TRBV7-9
j_call: TRBJ1-2
cdr3_aa: CASSLDRGHANYGYTF
cdr3_nt: TGTGCCAGCAGCTTGGACAGGGGGCACGCTAACTATGGCTACACCTTC

d_call: NA
clone_size: NA
v_call: TRBV27
j_call: TRBJ2-5
cdr3_aa: CASSFANQFTETQYF
cdr3_nt: TGTGCCAGCAGTTTCGCTAACCAATTCACAGAGACCCAGTACTTC

d_call: NA
clone_size: NA
v_call: TRBV7-9
j_call: TRBJ1-1
cdr3_aa: CASSLNTEAFF
cdr3_nt: TGTGCCAGCAGCTTGAACACTGAAGCTTTCTTT

d_call: NA
clone_size: NA
v_call: TRBV27
j_call: TRBJ1-4
cdr3_aa: CASSPTGMGEKLFF
cdr3_nt: TGTGCCAGCAGCCCCACAGGGATGGGTGAAAAACTGTTTTTT

d_call: NA
clone_size: NA
v_call: TRBV2
j_call: TRBJ1-2
cdr3_aa: CASSEKASLGSYGYTF
cdr3_nt: TGTGCCAGCAGTGAAAAGGCCTCCCTAGGGAGCTATGGCTACACCTTC

d_call: NA
clone_size: once
v_call: TRBV10-2
j_call: TRBJ2-3
cdr3_aa: CASSEAGAGADTQYF
cdr3_nt: TGCGCCAGCAGTGAGGCGGGGGCCGGCGCAGATACGCAGTATTTT

d_call: TRBD2
clone_size: NA
v_call: TRBV4-1
j_call: TRBJ2-1
cdr3_aa: CASSQYRLAEYNEQFF
cdr3_nt: TGCGCCAGCAGCCAATACAGACTAGCGGAGTACAATGAGCAGTTCTTC

d_call: NA
clone_size: NA
v_call: TRBV12-3/TRBV12-4
j_call: TRBJ1-1
cdr3_aa: CASSLSTLAEAFF
cdr3_nt: TGTGCCAGCAGTTTATCTACGTTAGCTGAAGCTTTCTTT

d_call: NA
clone_size: once
v_call: TRBV2
j_call: TRBJ1-1
cdr3_aa: CASVQEKNTEAFF
cdr3_nt: TGTGCCAGCGTACAAGAAAAGAACACTGAAGCTTTCTTT

d_call: NA
clone_size: once
v_call: TRBV7-9
j_call: TRBJ1-6
cdr3_aa: CASSLAREGWASPLHF
cdr3_nt: TGTGCCAGCAGCTTAGCGCGGGAGGGGTGGGCGTCACCCCTCCACTTT

d_call: NA
clone_size: NA
v_call: TRBV18
j_call: TRBJ2-7
cdr3_aa: CASSPPAGSDYEQYF
cdr3_nt: TGTGCCAGCTCACCACCCGCAGGATCGGACTACGAGCAGTACTTC

d_call: TRBD2
clone_size: NA
v_call: TRBV4-2
j_call: TRBJ2-2
cdr3_aa: CASSLPGLAGVRTGELFF
cdr3_nt: TGTGCCAGCAGCCTCCCGGGGCTAGCGGGGGTTCGAACCGGGGAGCTGTTTTTT

d_call: NA
clone_size: NA
v_call: TRBV28
j_call: TRBJ1-1
cdr3_aa: CASTPPGARSTEAFF
cdr3_nt: TGTGCCAGCACCCCCCCAGGGGCGCGAAGCACTGAAGCTTTCTTT